These 29 T cell receptor beta chains share one sample of origin, sequenced in a study of post-analysis software for immune sequencing data. Included in the TCR beta cDNA libraries were unique molecular identifiers. TCRdb independently ran MiXCR on the PCR reads; one entry per CDR3 protein. The data contain about 560,000 distinct CDR3 sequences, 44% of them singletons. Notes on the study in general: Patients had higher frequencies than controls of about 5 TRBV segments, including TRBV5-6, TRBV5-1 and TRBV20-1.

For these TCRs, the target antigens are not known. Source material: blood. Receptors originate from a girl aged 5-17 years with multiple sclerosis.

This clonotype was detected only a few times. The chain is built from TRBV27 and TRBJ1-2; D is unclear. Deletions cut 5 bases from V and 3 bases from J, with 10 bases between. The CDR3 totals 13 residues. Germline V gene lookup returns CDR1 MNHEY and CDR2 SMNVEV (reference sequence). The CDR3 sequence is CASSPLGYYGYTF. In DNA form, the CDR3 reads TGTGCCAGCAGTCCCCTAGGTTACTATGGCTACACCTTC.

This clonotype was recorded a few times. V usage is TRBV10-3 and J usage is TRBJ2-7, with D uncertain. This CDR3 comprises 14 residues. Trimming removed 0 bases from V and 7 bases from J, with 13 bases in between. Germline V gene data show CDR1 as ENHRY and CDR2 as SYGVKD. Written as DNA, the CDR3 is TGTGCCATCAGTGAGTCGAGGTCGGCAGAAGAGCAGTACTTC. Translating gives CAISESRSAEEQYF.

The CDR3 DNA reads as TGCAGTGCTAGAGAATCTGGACAGGGGAAAACTGAAGCTTTCTTT. Translating it yields CSARESGQGKTEAFF. The J gene is TRBJ1-1, the V gene TRBV20-1, with 9 nucleotides matching TRBD1. This CDR3 is 15 amino acids long. Germline CDR1 reads DFQATT; CDR2 reads SNEGSKA (reference sequence). Germline trimming cut 0 bases from V and 5 bases from J; bases unmatched to any gene: 7.

This clonotype was seen more than once but under ten times. Here the CDR3 DNA reads TGCGCCAGCAGCTCGTACGGACAGGGGGAGGAGACCCAGTACTTC. Residues: CASSSYGQGEETQYF. The chain has TRBV5-1 and TRBJ2-5; 10 nucleotides line up with TRBD1. The junction had 7 bases not matched to a gene; V was cut back by 3 bases and J by 5 bases. Germline V CDR1 and CDR2: SGHRS, YFSETQ. There are 15 residues in the CDR3.

The chain carries TRBV12-3 or TRBV12-4 and TRBJ2-7; 11 bases map to TRBD2. This CDR3 is built from 15 residues. V trimming: 6 bases; J trimming: 3 bases; junction bases outside the gene matches: 7. This CDR3 is CASSLAGGLSYEQYF. As DNA, the CDR3 is TGTGCCAGCAGCCTAGCGGGAGGCCTTAGCTACGAGCAGTACTTC.

This clonotype was observed a few times. The CDR3 region has the DNA TGTGCCAGCAGTACTCGAAGGAATTCACCCCTCCACTTT. Protein product: CASSTRRNSPLHF. The gene calls are TRBV6-5 and TRBJ1-6; D not resolved. The CDR3 loop spans 13 amino acids. Germline V gives CDR1 MNHEY, CDR2 SVGAGI. V lost 5 bases, J lost 7 bases, and 9 bases lay in between.

J is TRBJ2-6 and V is TRBV20-1, with a possible D match to TRBD1 (6 bases). This CDR3 is built from 14 residues. V dropped 6 bases and J dropped 2 bases, with 11 bases sitting between them. Per germline, CDR1 DFQATT and CDR2 SNEGSKA (reference sequence). The CDR3 here is CSASPGAGANVLTF. DNA of the CDR3: TGCAGTGCCTCCCCAGGGGCTGGGGCCAACGTCCTGACTTTC.

The V and J genes are TRBV6-4 and TRBJ2-3, with TRBD2 identical over 9 bases. V lost 2 bases and J lost 4; bases outside the gene matches: 7. The CDR3 consists of 16 residues. Per germline, CDR1 MRHNA and CDR2 SNTAGT. This CDR3 is CASSDQGSGSPDTQYF. The CDR3 bases are TGTGCCAGCAGTGACCAAGGTAGCGGGAGTCCAGATACGCAGTATTTT.

The V gene is TRBV2, the J gene TRBJ2-5, with D perhaps assigned TRBD1 or TRBD2 (6 bases each). V was pared by 9 bases and J by 4 bases, with 15 bases between. The CDR3 length is 13 residues. Germline V CDR1 and CDR2: SNHLY, FYNNEI. CDR3 in DNA: TGTGCCAGTCAGACCGGGGGCGGAGAGACCCAGTACTTC. Encoded protein: CASQTGGGETQYF.

The rearrangement joins TRBV11-2 to TRBJ2-5; D possibly corresponds to TRBD2 (7 bases). The J call may be wrong; the DNA end is better matched by TRBJ2-7. Germline V gene data show CDR1 as SGHAT and CDR2 as FQNNGV. The CDR3 consists of 15 residues. CDR3 protein: CASSLDGGGRNEQYF. DNA of the CDR3: TGTGCCAGCAGCTTAGATGGCGGGGGCAGAAACGAGCAGTACTTC.

This clonotype appeared a few times. The genes are TRBV5-4 and TRBJ2-7; 8 bases are shared with TRBD2. V was clipped by 0 bases and J by 7 bases; unmatched bases: 6. Germline CDR1 is SGHNT and CDR2 is YYREEE (reference sequence). CDR3 length equals 14 residues. The DNA of the CDR3 is TGTGCCAGCAGCTTGGAAGCGGGAGTGGGGGAGCAGTACTTC. This codes for CASSLEAGVGEQYF. Based on the CDR3 plus reference TRBV5-4 and TRBJ2-7, the full variable domain is ETGVTQSPTHLIKTRGQQVTLRCSSQSGHNTVSWYQQALGQGPQFIFQYYREEENGRGNFPPRFSGLQFPNYSSELNVNALELDDSALYLCASSLEAGVGEQYFGPGTRLTVT.

This chain joins TRBV20-1 and TRBJ2-7; 10 bases are a match to TRBD2. V gave up 5 bases and J gave up 6 bases; unmatched junction bases: 10. CDR1 is DFQATT and CDR2 is SNEGSKA in the germline V gene (reference sequence). CDR3 length: 14 amino acids. CDR3 amino acids: CSASPTSGPSEQYF. The CDR3 nucleotides read TGCAGTGCTTCACCGACTAGCGGGCCTTCCGAGCAGTACTTC.

This clonotype appeared a few times. The CDR3 here is CSAGGQLETQYF. CDR3 DNA: TGCAGTGCAGGGGGACAGCTAGAGACCCAGTACTTC. The chain couples TRBV20-1 to TRBJ2-5; the match to TRBD1 covers 7 bases. V lost 6 bases and J lost 4; bases outside the gene matches: 5. The CDR3 is made up of 12 amino acids. CDR1 is DFQATT, CDR2 SNEGSKA, per germline (reference sequence).

The CDR3 bases are TGTGCCAGCAGTTTGGGACAGCATACCTACGAGCAGTACTTC. Protein: CASSLGQHTYEQYF. This sequence joins TRBV12-3 or TRBV12-4 and TRBJ2-7; TRBD1 aligns across 7 bases. This CDR3 is built from 14 residues. J lost 2 bases, V lost 3 bases, and 4 bases had no gene match.

The chain has TRBV3-1 and TRBJ2-3; TRBD2 aligns across 7 bases. V trimming: 3 bases; J trimming: 2 bases; junction bases outside the gene matches: 8. This CDR3 is built from 16 residues. Per germline, CDR1 LGHDT and CDR2 YNNKEL (reference sequence). The CDR3 bases are TGTGCCAGCAGCCATGACCCGGGACTAATCACAGATACGCAGTATTTT. Translation: CASSHDPGLITDTQYF.

This rearrangement joins TRBV3-1 to TRBJ2-5; D might be TRBD1 (5 bases). CDR1 is LGHDT, CDR2 YNNKEL, per germline (reference sequence). The CDR3 contains 15 residues. V was clipped by 3 bases and J by 10 bases, with 21 bases between them. The CDR3: CASSHHDSLQVGQYF. The CDR3 DNA reads TGTGCCAGCAGCCACCACGACAGTCTCCAAGTTGGCCAGTACTTC.

This clonotype was seen more than once but under ten times. The gene calls are TRBV4-1 and TRBJ2-7; D perhaps matches TRBD2 (6 bases). V lost 1 base, J lost 3 bases, and 13 bases lay in between. The CDR3 runs 15 residues. CDR1 MGHRA and CDR2 YSYEKL come from the germline V gene. Here the CDR3 DNA reads TGCGCCAGCAGCCAAGTTTGGCGGGATGGCTACGAGCAGTACTTC. Protein sequence: CASSQVWRDGYEQYF.

This clonotype was seen a handful of times. The chain uses TRBV4-2 and TRBJ1-2, with a weak D call TRBD1 (5 bases). Germline assignment: CDR1 LGHNA and CDR2 YNFKEQ. V lost 4 bases, J lost 8 bases, and 23 bases lay in between. The CDR3 spans 16 residues. CDR3 bases: TGTGCCAGCAGCCGAACGCTGGACGGCGGGGCACGGGGCTACACCTTC. Protein sequence: CASSRTLDGGARGYTF.

This clonotype was detected once. The chain joins TRBV29-1 to TRBJ2-1, with TRBD2 matching over 8 bases. The CDR3 has 15 residues. The trim removed 4 bases at V and 3 bases at J, leaving 8 bases unmatched. The germline CDR1 and CDR2 sequences are SQVTM and ANQGSEA. The CDR3 reads CSVGVKLAVYNEQFF. The CDR3 DNA follows: TGCAGCGTTGGGGTGAAACTAGCGGTCTACAATGAGCAGTTCTTC.

The genes are TRBV13 and TRBJ2-3, with 11 positions matching TRBD2. After removal of 5 bases from V and 0 bases from J, the junction contained 4 bases not matched to a gene. Germline V gene lookup returns CDR1 PRHDT and CDR2 FYEKMQ (reference sequence). The CDR3 has 16 residues. The CDR3 loop reads CASSTRTSGSTDTQYF. CDR3 DNA sequence: TGTGCCAGCAGCACCCGGACTAGCGGGAGCACAGATACGCAGTATTTT.

The gene calls are TRBV3-1 and TRBJ2-4; 8 positions agree with TRBD1. The CDR3 runs to 15 residues. V shed 7 bases, J shed 13 bases, and the junction held 18 bases outside the gene matches. Germline lookup yields CDR1 LGHDT and CDR2 YNNKEL (reference sequence). In DNA form, the CDR3 reads TGTGCCAGCAACCGATGGGGACAGGTTAACAATGAGCAGTACTTC. Translation gives CASNRWGQVNNEQYF.

This clonotype was counted once. The rearrangement uses TRBV3-1 and TRBJ2-4, with D possibly being TRBD2 (5 bases). Germline values: CDR1 LGHDT, CDR2 YNNKEL (reference sequence). V gave up 0 bases and J gave up 0 bases, with 9 bases separating them. This CDR3 contains 16 residues. CDR3 protein: CASSQDRRLAKNIQYF. The CDR3, as DNA: TGTGCCAGCAGCCAAGATAGGAGGCTAGCCAAAAACATTCAGTACTTC.

This clonotype was detected only a few times. V is TRBV29-1 and J is TRBJ1-1; tentatively, D is TRBD1 (5 bases). CDR3 length equals 12 residues. V was trimmed by 4 bases and J by 3 bases, leaving 9 bases between them. Germline-derived CDR1 and CDR2 are SQVTM and ANQGSEA. The CDR3 spells CSVAQDYTEAFF. The CDR3 DNA sequence: TGCAGCGTTGCACAGGACTACACTGAAGCTTTCTTT.

Worth noting for this clonotype: With a much larger clone just one base away, this may be a read error. This chain links TRBV7-2 with TRBJ2-5; D is possibly TRBD1 or TRBD2 (5 bases each). Germline CDR1 reads SGHTA; CDR2 reads FQGNSA. CDR3 size: 15 residues. CDR3 in amino acids: CAGSLVRDPSETQYF. The CDR3, as DNA: TGTGCCGGCAGCTTAGTCCGGGACCCCTCGGAGACCCAGTACTTC.

The genes are TRBV10-3 and TRBJ2-5; no definite D call. The CDR3 is 13 amino acids. Germline V CDR1 and CDR2: ENHRY, SYGVKD. Trimming stripped 3 bases from V and 5 bases from J, with 10 bases between. The CDR3 protein is CAISDGPSETQYF. The CDR3 DNA reads TGTGCCATCAGTGATGGCCCGTCGGAGACCCAGTACTTC.

This clonotype appeared a few times. V usage is TRBV20-1 and J usage is TRBJ2-7, with D possibly TRBD1 on 5 matching bases. Trimming took 2 bases from V and 2 from J, leaving 10 bases between them. Germline CDR1 DFQATT, CDR2 SNEGSKA (reference sequence). CDR3 length: 13 residues. CDR3 DNA sequence: TGCAGTGCTAGACCAGGGTCCACCTACGAGCAGTACTTC. It is translated as CSARPGSTYEQYF.

V gene TRBV15 combines with J gene TRBJ1-2, with TRBD1 matching 8 bases. The CDR3 totals 15 residues. Germline CDR1 reads LNHNV; CDR2 reads YYDKDF (reference sequence). V was clipped by 5 bases and J by 7 bases; unmatched bases: 12. CDR3 coding DNA: TGTGCCACCAGCCAAAGGACGGACAGGGAGGCTGGCTACACCTTC. Translating gives CATSQRTDREAGYTF.

CDR3 loop: CATSDPGGSSYNEQFF. In nucleotides, the CDR3 is TGTGCCACCAGTGACCCGGGGGGCAGCTCCTACAATGAGCAGTTCTTC. The chain carries TRBV24-1 and TRBJ2-1, with D perhaps TRBD2 (7 bases). The V gene lost 4 bases and the J gene lost 0 bases, with 12 bases spanning the gap. The CDR3 has 16 amino acids. From germline, CDR1 is KGHDR and CDR2 SFDVKD.

J is TRBJ2-1 and V is TRBV5-1, with D unclear. The V gene's germline CDR1 is SGHRS and CDR2 YFSETQ. There are 14 residues in the CDR3. Trimming stripped 0 bases from V and 0 bases from J, with 4 bases between. The CDR3 sequence is CASSLGYSYNEQFF. For the CDR3, the DNA is TGCGCCAGCAGCTTGGGATACTCCTACAATGAGCAGTTCTTC.